The sequence of this T cell receptor (beta chain) was determined in a study of blood T cell repertoires in COVID-19. For the study at large: T cells, B-cell-depleted T cells, or PBMCs supplied cDNA or gDNA.

This clone has a handful of counts. TCRdb's table, derived via immunoSEQ multiplex PCR, lists solely in-frame clones and lacks some. The table lists over 70,000 clones, more than 75% of them singletons, with about a tenth in the top ten. The length of the CDR3 is 14 residues. Trimming pared 4 bases from V and 8 bases from J, leaving 17 bases between. Germline V gene sequence: CDR1 SEHNR, CDR2 FQNEAQ (reference sequence). V is TRBV7-9 and J is TRBJ1-2; tentative D call: TRBD1 (6 bases). This receptor was taken from a man between 60 and 75 years old with COVID-19, enrolled during active disease. The sample taken for sequencing was peripheral blood. In DNA, the CDR3 is TGTGCCAGCAGCTCAGGGGCGGCCCTCAGAGGCTACACCTTC. Residues: CASSSGAALRGYTF.